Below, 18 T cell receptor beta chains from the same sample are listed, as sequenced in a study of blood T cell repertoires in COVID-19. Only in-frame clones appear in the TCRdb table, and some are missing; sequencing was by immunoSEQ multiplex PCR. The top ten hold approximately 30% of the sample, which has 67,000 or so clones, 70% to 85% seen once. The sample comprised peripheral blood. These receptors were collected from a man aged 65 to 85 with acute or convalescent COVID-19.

The CDR3 DNA follows: TGTGCCAGCAGCCACCCGACAGGGACCTACGCTTTCTTT. It translates to CASSHPTGTYAFF. The J gene is TRBJ1-1, the V gene TRBV3-1 (or the pseudogene TRBV3-2); 7 bases are shared with TRBD1. The J segment lost 11 bases and the V segment lost 3 bases, leaving 9 bases of the junction unmatched. The CDR3 runs to 13 residues. Germline V CDR1 and CDR2: LGHDT, YNNKEL (reference sequence).

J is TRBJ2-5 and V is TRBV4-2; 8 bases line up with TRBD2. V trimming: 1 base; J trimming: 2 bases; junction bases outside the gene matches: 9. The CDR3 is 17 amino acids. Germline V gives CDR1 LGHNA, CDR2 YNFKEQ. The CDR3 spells CASSQAFASGFQETQYF. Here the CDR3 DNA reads TGTGCCAGCAGCCAAGCCTTTGCTAGCGGGTTTCAAGAGACCCAGTACTTC.

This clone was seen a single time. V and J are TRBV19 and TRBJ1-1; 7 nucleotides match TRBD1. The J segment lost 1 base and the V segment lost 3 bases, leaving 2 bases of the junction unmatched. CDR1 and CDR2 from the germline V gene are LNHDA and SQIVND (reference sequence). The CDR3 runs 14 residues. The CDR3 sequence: CASSIGTANTEAFF. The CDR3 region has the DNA TGTGCCAGTAGTATTGGGACAGCGAACACTGAAGCTTTCTTT. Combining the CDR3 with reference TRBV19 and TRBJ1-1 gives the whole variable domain DGGITQSPKYLFRKEGQNVTLSCEQNLNHDAMYWYRQDPGQGLRLIYYSQIVNDFQKGDIAEGYSVSREKKESFPLTVTSAQKNPTAFYLCASSIGTANTEAFFGQGTRLTVV.

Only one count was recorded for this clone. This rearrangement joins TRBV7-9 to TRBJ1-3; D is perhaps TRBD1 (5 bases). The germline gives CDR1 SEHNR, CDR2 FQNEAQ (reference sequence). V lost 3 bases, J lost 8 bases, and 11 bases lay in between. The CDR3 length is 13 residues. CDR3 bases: TGTGCCAGCAGCTTTCAGGGAGGAGACACCATATATTTT. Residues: CASSFQGGDTIYF.

CDR3 DNA sequence: TGTGCCAGCAGCTTAGGACTAGCGGGAGTTAGGGAAAGTGAGCAGTTCTTC. Protein: CASSLGLAGVRESEQFF. This chain joins TRBV7-8 and TRBJ2-1; 12 nucleotides line up with TRBD2. J was trimmed by 9 bases and V by 1 base; bases with no gene match: 10. Per the germline V gene, CDR1 is SGHVS and CDR2 is FQNEAQ. The CDR3 has 17 residues.

CDR3 in amino acids: CASSPRTFNTEAFF. Here the CDR3 DNA reads TGTGCCAGTAGCCCGAGGACTTTCAACACTGAAGCTTTCTTT. The rearrangement links TRBV19 to TRBJ1-1; unclear D gene. CDR1 and CDR2 (germline): LNHDA, SQIVND (reference sequence). This CDR3 region has 14 residues. Between the trimmed V and J ends, which lost 6 bases and 2 bases, there was a span of 13 bases.

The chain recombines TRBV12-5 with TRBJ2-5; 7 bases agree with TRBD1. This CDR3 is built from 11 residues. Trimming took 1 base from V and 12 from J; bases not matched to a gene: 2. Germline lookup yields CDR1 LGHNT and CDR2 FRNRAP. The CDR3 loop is CASGLGDSEYF. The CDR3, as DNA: TGTGCTAGTGGTTTGGGGGACAGCGAGTACTTC.

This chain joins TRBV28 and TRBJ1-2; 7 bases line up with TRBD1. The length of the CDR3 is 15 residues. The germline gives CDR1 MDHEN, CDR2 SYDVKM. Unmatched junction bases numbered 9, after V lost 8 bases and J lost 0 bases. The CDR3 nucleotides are TGTGCCAGCGGCCCAGGGGACAGACCTAACTATGGCTACACCTTC. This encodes CASGPGDRPNYGYTF.

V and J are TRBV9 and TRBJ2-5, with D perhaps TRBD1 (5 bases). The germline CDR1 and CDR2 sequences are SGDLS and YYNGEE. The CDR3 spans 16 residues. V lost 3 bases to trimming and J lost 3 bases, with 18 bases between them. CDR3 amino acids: CASSASPTVEKETQYF. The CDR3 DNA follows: TGTGCCAGCAGCGCCTCCCCGACAGTCGAAAAAGAGACCCAGTACTTC.

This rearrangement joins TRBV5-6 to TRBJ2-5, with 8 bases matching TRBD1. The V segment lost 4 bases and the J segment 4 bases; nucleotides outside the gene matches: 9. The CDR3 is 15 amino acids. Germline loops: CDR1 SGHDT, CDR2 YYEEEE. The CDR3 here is CASSTLQGARETQYF. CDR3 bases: TGTGCCAGCAGCACACTCCAGGGGGCGCGAGAGACCCAGTACTTC. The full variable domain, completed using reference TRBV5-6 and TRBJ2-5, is DAGVTQSPTHLIKTRGQQVTLRCSPKSGHDTVSWYQQALGQGPQFIFQYYEEEERQRGNFPDRFSGHQFPNYSSELNVNALLLGDSALYLCASSTLQGARETQYFGPGTRLLVL.

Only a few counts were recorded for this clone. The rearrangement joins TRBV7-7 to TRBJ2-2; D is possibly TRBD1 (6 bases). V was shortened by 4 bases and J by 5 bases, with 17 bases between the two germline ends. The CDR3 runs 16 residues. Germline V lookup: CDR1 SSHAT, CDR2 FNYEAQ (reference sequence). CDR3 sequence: CASSSPPGQGTGELFF. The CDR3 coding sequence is TGTGCCAGCAGCTCACCACCGGGACAAGGGACCGGGGAGCTGTTTTTT.

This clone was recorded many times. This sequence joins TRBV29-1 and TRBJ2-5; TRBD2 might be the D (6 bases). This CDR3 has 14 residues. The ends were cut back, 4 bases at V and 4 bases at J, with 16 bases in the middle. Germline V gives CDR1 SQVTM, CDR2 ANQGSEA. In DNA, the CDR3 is TGCAGCGTTGTAAGACAGCCCGGGGGAGAGACCCAGTACTTC. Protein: CSVVRQPGGETQYF.

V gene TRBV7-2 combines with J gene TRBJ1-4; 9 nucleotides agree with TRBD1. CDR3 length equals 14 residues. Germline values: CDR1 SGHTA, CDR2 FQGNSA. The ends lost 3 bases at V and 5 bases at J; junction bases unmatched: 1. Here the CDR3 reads CASSFGTGNEKLFF. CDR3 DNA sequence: TGTGCCAGCAGCTTCGGGACAGGGAATGAAAAACTGTTTTTT.

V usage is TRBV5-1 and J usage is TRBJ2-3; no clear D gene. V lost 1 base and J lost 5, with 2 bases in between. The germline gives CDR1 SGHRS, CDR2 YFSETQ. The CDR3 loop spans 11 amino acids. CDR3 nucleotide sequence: TGCGCCAGCAGCTTGCAAGATACGCAGTATTTT. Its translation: CASSLQDTQYF. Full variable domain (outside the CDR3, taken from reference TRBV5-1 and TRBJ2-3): KAGVTQTPRYLIKTRGQQVTLSCSPISGHRSVSWYQQTPGQGLQFLFEYFSETQRNKGNFPGRFSGRQFSNSRSEMNVSTLELGDSALYLCASSLQDTQYFGPGTRLTVL.

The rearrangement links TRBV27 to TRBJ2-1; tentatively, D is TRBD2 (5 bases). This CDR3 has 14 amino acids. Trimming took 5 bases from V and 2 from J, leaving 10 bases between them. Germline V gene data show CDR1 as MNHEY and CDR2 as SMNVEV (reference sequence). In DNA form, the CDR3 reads TGTGCCAGCAGTCAGGTCGGGACCTACAATGAGCAGTTCTTC. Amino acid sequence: CASSQVGTYNEQFF.

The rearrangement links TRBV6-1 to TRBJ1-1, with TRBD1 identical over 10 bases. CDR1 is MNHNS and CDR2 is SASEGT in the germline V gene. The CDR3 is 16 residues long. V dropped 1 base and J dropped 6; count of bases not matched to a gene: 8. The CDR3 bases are TGTGCCAGCAGTGAAGTCATGGGACAGGGGTCCCCTGAAGCTTTCTTT. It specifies CASSEVMGQGSPEAFF.

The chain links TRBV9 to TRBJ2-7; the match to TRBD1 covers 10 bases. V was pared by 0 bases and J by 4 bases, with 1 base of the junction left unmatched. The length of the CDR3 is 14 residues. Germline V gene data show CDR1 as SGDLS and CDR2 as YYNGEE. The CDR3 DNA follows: TGTGCCAGCAGCGTAGGACAGGGGGCTTACGAGCAGTACTTC. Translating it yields CASSVGQGAYEQYF.

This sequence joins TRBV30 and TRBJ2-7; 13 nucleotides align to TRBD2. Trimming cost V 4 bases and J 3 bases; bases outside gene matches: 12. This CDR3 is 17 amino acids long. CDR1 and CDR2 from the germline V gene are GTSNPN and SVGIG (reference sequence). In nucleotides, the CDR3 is TGTGCCTGGACCCGAACTAGCGGGGGGGTAAACGGCTACGAGCAGTACTTC. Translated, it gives CAWTRTSGGVNGYEQYF.